This TCR beta chain was captured by sequencing in a study of CD8 T cells in Susac syndrome. Across the study: Clinically active disease was present in six of the sequenced Susac syndrome patients. Roughly 8 of these patients were in remission. Patients with Susac syndrome were therapy-naive, on corticosteroids, or on intravenous immunoglobulin alone at blood draw. Study-wide findings and caveats: Susac-specific public clones numbered fewer than 20 in total CD8+ repertoires (and 4 or 5 in CD8+ TEMRA repertoires). The study admitted that it had a relatively small number of individuals in its TCR sequencing and HLA analysis.

As concerns this clonotype: What it binds is unknown.

The germline gives CDR1 LNHDA, CDR2 SQIVND (reference sequence). The CDR3 has 14 residues. V lost 1 base and J 1 base, leaving 7 bases between the germline ends. The RNA, 0.5 to 1 ug, was put through reverse transcription using random hexamers. TCRdb fed the immunoSEQ multiplex PCR reads into MiXCR, producing one record per CDR3 protein. The profile shows about 140,000 distinct CDR3 sequences, approximately 95% of them singletons. This receptor was identified in a human donor with Susac syndrome. Material: CD8+ T cells from PBMCs. The V gene is TRBV19, the J gene TRBJ2-5; D not resolved. CDR3 DNA sequence: TGTGCCAGTAGTATAGGCGGCAGCCAAGAGACCCAGTACTTC. It translates to CASSIGGSQETQYF.